These 22 T cell receptor beta chains came from one sample sequenced in a study of long-term antiretroviral therapy in people with HIV. An immunoSEQ assay, version v3.0, was performed at survey level. Repertoires were generated with immunoSEQ multiplex PCR, while TCRdb's copy carries only in-frame clones and drops some. Altogether about 7,100 clones are present, 65% to 85% being singletons, with the ten largest covering over 11%. This sample comprised unsorted PBMCs, obtained nearly 2.7 years before starting antiretroviral therapy. These receptors were obtained from a man aged 35-49 years with HIV.

This clone was seen a single time. The chain combines TRBV30 with TRBJ1-5, with D maybe TRBD1 (6 bases). CDR3 length equals 13 residues. V lost 2 bases to trimming and J lost 4 bases, with 9 bases between them. Germline loops: CDR1 GTSNPN, CDR2 SVGIG (reference sequence). The CDR3 sequence: CAWSLQGNQPQHF. The CDR3 nucleotides are TGTGCCTGGAGTCTACAGGGAAATCAGCCCCAGCATTTT.

The rearrangement uses TRBV6-1 and TRBJ2-2, with 12 positions matching TRBD2. Losses at the gene ends were 2 bases for V and 0 bases for J; bases not matched to a gene: 4. Germline V lookup: CDR1 MNHNS, CDR2 SASEGT. The CDR3 contains 18 residues. CDR3 region: CASSELGLAGANTGELFF. The CDR3 DNA is TGTGCCAGCAGTGAATTGGGACTAGCGGGTGCGAACACCGGGGAGCTGTTTTTT.

V usage is TRBV6-1 and J usage is TRBJ2-7, with D perhaps TRBD1 or TRBD2 (6 bases each). This CDR3 has 14 amino acids. CDR1 MNHNS and CDR2 SASEGT come from the germline V gene. V shed 2 bases and J shed 4 bases, with 12 bases lying between them. This chain's CDR3 is CASSESGGRYEQYF. CDR3 DNA: TGTGCCAGCAGTGAATCTGGGGGGCGGTACGAGCAGTACTTC.

The chain employs TRBV5-1 and TRBJ2-7; 7 bases match TRBD2. Germline assignment: CDR1 SGHRS and CDR2 YFSETQ. Trimming cost V 2 bases and J 3 bases; bases outside gene matches: 11. The CDR3 is 16 residues long. CDR3 bases: TGCGCCAGCAGCTTTCATTACGGGGGGAGAGACTACGAGCAGTACTTC. It translates to CASSFHYGGRDYEQYF.

The rearrangement joins TRBV27 to TRBJ2-7; the D is unclear. Deletions cut 5 bases from V and 1 base from J, with 15 bases between. The germline CDR1 and CDR2 sequences are MNHEY and SMNVEV (reference sequence). The CDR3 extends over 15 amino acids. The CDR3 region has the DNA TGTGCCAGCAGTCCCCTGGGGAAGAAGTCCTACGAGCAGTACTTC. Its translation: CASSPLGKKSYEQYF.

The rearrangement joins TRBV5-8 to TRBJ2-2; TRBD1 agrees at 10 bases. Germline CDR1 is SGHTS and CDR2 is YDEGEE. The CDR3 extends over 15 amino acids. The J segment lost 6 bases and the V segment lost 4 bases, leaving 6 bases of the junction unmatched. DNA of the CDR3: TGTGCCAGCAGCCCCCGGGACAGGGGTGCCGGGGAGCTGTTTTTT. Protein product: CASSPRDRGAGELFF.

The chain has TRBV30 and TRBJ1-3; D call uncertain. Trimming took off 4 bases at V and 0 bases at J, with 10 bases between the two ends. The CDR3 loop spans 14 amino acids. CDR1 and CDR2 (germline): GTSNPN, SVGIG (reference sequence). This chain's CDR3 is CAWTAGYSGNTIYF. CDR3 DNA: TGTGCCTGGACGGCGGGATACTCTGGAAACACCATATATTTT.

This clone occurred a few times. V gene TRBV29-1 combines with J gene TRBJ2-7; no firm D call. The germline V gene encodes CDR1 SQVTM and CDR2 ANQGSEA. Between the trimmed V and J ends, which lost 3 bases and 1 base, there was a span of 10 bases. The CDR3 is 13 residues long. DNA of the CDR3: TGCAGCGTTGAGGTGGCCGGATCCTACGAGCAGTACTTC. Translated, it gives CSVEVAGSYEQYF.

This CDR3 reads CASSHRGYEQFF. CDR3 in DNA: TGTGCCAGCAGTCACAGGGGGTATGAGCAGTTCTTC. This rearrangement joins TRBV27 to TRBJ2-1, with 8 bases lining up with TRBD1. This CDR3 is built from 12 residues. Germline values: CDR1 MNHEY, CDR2 SMNVEV (reference sequence). V shed 5 bases and J 8 bases; nucleotides not matched to a gene: 2.

This clone is large within its sample. The chain recombines TRBV29-1 with TRBJ1-2; tentatively, D is TRBD1 (5 bases). This CDR3 is 11 amino acids long. V gave up 7 bases and J gave up 6 bases, with 12 bases separating them. Germline CDR1 is SQVTM and CDR2 is ANQGSEA. The DNA for the CDR3 is TGCAGCGACAGGATCCCAGATGGCTACACCTTC. Its translation is CSDRIPDGYTF.

The chain links TRBV27 to TRBJ1-1; TRBD1 might be the D (5 bases). This CDR3 is built from 15 residues. V lost 3 bases to trimming and J lost 0 bases, with 11 bases between them. The germline CDR1 and CDR2 sequences are MNHEY and SMNVEV (reference sequence). As DNA, the CDR3 is TGTGCCAGCAGTTTCCTAGGGGCCTTGAACACTGAAGCTTTCTTT. Encoded protein: CASSFLGALNTEAFF.

This rearrangement joins TRBV5-8 to TRBJ2-7; D unclear. Trimming took 5 bases from V and 4 from J, leaving 16 bases between them. Germline V gene sequence: CDR1 SGHTS, CDR2 YDEGEE. The CDR3 has 14 amino acids. CDR3 loop: CASSLHRTVYEQYF. Here the CDR3 DNA reads TGTGCCAGCAGTCTTCATCGGACCGTTTACGAGCAGTACTTC. Based on the CDR3 plus reference TRBV5-8 and TRBJ2-7, the full variable domain is EAGVTQSPTHLIKTRGQQATLRCSPISGHTSVYWYQQALGLGLQFLLWYDEGEERNRGNFPPRFSGRQFPNYSSELNVNALELEDSALYLCASSLHRTVYEQYFGPGTRLTVT.

The rearrangement joins TRBV5-6 to TRBJ2-7; tentative D call: TRBD2 (6 bases). The CDR3 is made up of 11 amino acids. CDR1 and CDR2 (germline): SGHDT, YYEEEE. V was cut by 4 bases and J by 6 bases, with 8 bases left in between. Here the CDR3 DNA reads TGTGCCAGCAGCGGGGGGACCGAGCAGTACTTC. This codes for CASSGGTEQYF.

The V gene is TRBV19, the J gene TRBJ1-2, with D uncertain. The CDR3 is 13 residues long. Germline loops: CDR1 LNHDA, CDR2 SQIVND (reference sequence). V was pared by 2 bases and J by 3 bases, with 7 bases between. Here the CDR3 DNA reads TGTGCCAGTAGTATATCCGAGTACTATGGCTACACCTTC. It encodes CASSISEYYGYTF. Looking up the rest from reference TRBV19 and TRBJ1-2 gives the full variable domain: DGGITQSPKYLFRKEGQNVTLSCEQNLNHDAMYWYRQDPGQGLRLIYYSQIVNDFQKGDIAEGYSVSREKKESFPLTVTSAQKNPTAFYLCASSISEYYGYTFGSGTRLTVV.

This rearrangement joins TRBV30 to TRBJ2-2; 7 nucleotides match TRBD1. In germline, CDR1 is GTSNPN, CDR2 SVGIG (reference sequence). The V segment lost 5 bases and the J segment 3 bases; nucleotides outside the gene matches: 12. The CDR3 runs to 16 residues. CDR3 in DNA: TGTGCCTGGGGGAAGACAGGGTTGGTAGACACCGGGGAGCTGTTTTTT. Residues: CAWGKTGLVDTGELFF.

The chain carries TRBV7-6 and TRBJ1-4; D is ambiguous. V lost 0 bases and J 8 bases, leaving 13 bases between the germline ends. Germline-derived CDR1 and CDR2 are SGHVS and FNYEAQ. The CDR3 has 15 residues. CDR3 in DNA: TGTGCCAGCAGCTTAGCGGGAGGCGGTGGGGAAAAACTGTTTTTT. Its protein is CASSLAGGGGEKLFF.

V and J are TRBV6-1 and TRBJ1-5; the D is unclear. The CDR3 extends over 13 amino acids. The ends were cut back, 1 base at V and 11 bases at J, with 12 bases in the middle. In germline, CDR1 is MNHNS, CDR2 SASEGT. CDR3 protein: CASSEVTTGAQHF. The CDR3 DNA is TGTGCCAGCAGTGAAGTCACTACCGGGGCCCAGCATTTT.

This clone was seen only once. The rearrangement joins TRBV9 to TRBJ1-1; 9 bases agree with TRBD1. The V and J ends lost 5 bases and 3 bases, in that order; junction bases with no gene match: 14. The CDR3 loop spans 17 amino acids. Germline V gives CDR1 SGDLS, CDR2 YYNGEE. The CDR3, as DNA: TGTGCCAGCAGTCTATCAGCCGGGACAGGGTGGCACACTGAAGCTTTCTTT. It specifies CASSLSAGTGWHTEAFF.

The genes are TRBV30 and TRBJ1-5; 10 bases align to TRBD1. Germline V gene data show CDR1 as GTSNPN and CDR2 as SVGIG (reference sequence). V was pared by 1 base and J by 4 bases, with 1 base of the junction left unmatched. The CDR3 loop spans 14 amino acids. In DNA form, the CDR3 reads TGTGCCTGGAGTGAGGGACAGGGGAATCAGCCCCAGCATTTT. It translates to CAWSEGQGNQPQHF.

The CDR3 sequence: CASRQGLAFYEQYF. The CDR3 DNA is TGTGCCAGCAGGCAGGGACTAGCCTTCTACGAGCAGTACTTC. The chain combines TRBV6-5 with TRBJ2-7, with 9 bases identical to TRBD2. This CDR3 is built from 14 residues. Losses at the gene ends were 6 bases for V and 3 bases for J; bases not matched to a gene: 6. The germline CDR1 and CDR2 sequences are MNHEY and SVGAGI.

The chain's CDR3 is CASSLYALSTEAFF. The CDR3 DNA sequence: TGTGCCAGCAGTTTATATGCTTTGAGCACTGAAGCTTTCTTT. The chain employs TRBV27 and TRBJ1-1; D uncertain. Germline V CDR1 and CDR2: MNHEY, SMNVEV (reference sequence). CDR3 length: 14 residues. V was cut by 1 base and J by 4 bases, with 10 bases left in between.

This clone was seen a few times. V gene TRBV2 combines with J gene TRBJ2-2; D is undetermined. This CDR3 has 14 amino acids. Trimming left V 3 bases short and J 6 bases short, with 11 bases between. Germline CDR1 and CDR2: SNHLY and FYNNEI. This CDR3 is CASSEENNPGELFF. The DNA of the CDR3 is TGTGCCAGCAGTGAGGAGAACAACCCCGGGGAGCTGTTTTTT.